This passage covers 5 T cell receptor beta chains from one sample sequenced in a study of blood T cell repertoires in COVID-19. Only in-frame clones appear in the TCRdb table, and some are missing; sequencing was by immunoSEQ multiplex PCR. The sample carries 200,000 to 250,000 clones, 90% recorded once. Sequenced input: PBMCs or T cells enriched from blood (not recorded which). The receptors stem from a young man who had been exposed to COVID-19.

The rearrangement joins TRBV6-5 to TRBJ1-6; D might be TRBD1 (5 bases). Per the germline V gene, CDR1 is MNHEY and CDR2 is SVGAGI. CDR3 size: 13 residues. V was clipped by 7 bases and J by 8 bases, with 12 bases between them. In nucleotides, the CDR3 is TGTGCCAGCACTAGGGGAGGTGATTCACCCCTCCACTTT. Its translation: CASTRGGDSPLHF.

The chain links TRBV4-1 to TRBJ2-3, with 7 bases aligning to TRBD2. CDR1 and CDR2 (germline): MGHRA, YSYEKL. This CDR3 has 16 residues. With V trimmed by 4 bases and J by 1 base, 8 bases remained unmatched. DNA for the CDR3: TGCGCCAGCAGCCTAGTGGGGCTAGCGGGCACAGATACGCAGTATTTT. Its translation is CASSLVGLAGTDTQYF.

The chain is built from TRBV2 and TRBJ1-6, with D unclear. This CDR3 comprises 14 residues. Germline V CDR1 and CDR2: SNHLY, FYNNEI. V lost 2 bases to trimming and J lost 5 bases, with 7 bases between them. In DNA, the CDR3 is TGTGCCAGCAGTGAATGGGCCCATAATTCACCCCTCCACTTT. It is translated as CASSEWAHNSPLHF.

V gene TRBV7-9 combines with J gene TRBJ2-7, with D unclear. The CDR3 is 12 amino acids. The germline gives CDR1 SEHNR, CDR2 FQNEAQ (reference sequence). Trimming pared 1 base from V and 5 bases from J, leaving 6 bases between. This chain's CDR3 is CASSLGSNEQYF. CDR3 coding DNA: TGTGCCAGCAGCTTAGGTTCAAACGAGCAGTACTTC.

The chain combines TRBV30 with TRBJ2-1; the match to TRBD2 covers 7 bases. The CDR3 length is 14 residues. The germline gives CDR1 GTSNPN, CDR2 SVGIG (reference sequence). With 2 bases clipped from V and 5 bases from J, the junction kept 6 bases outside the gene matches. The CDR3: CAWSLGLGNNEQFF. The CDR3 DNA sequence: TGTGCCTGGAGTCTTGGACTAGGGAACAATGAGCAGTTCTTC. The variable domain in full, with the rest retrieved from reference TRBV30 and TRBJ2-1, is SQTIHQWPATLVQPVGSPLSLECTVEGTSNPNLYWYRQAAGRGLQLLFYSVGIGQISSEVPQNLSASRPQDRQFILSSKKLLLSDSGFYLCAWSLGLGNNEQFFGPGTRLTVL.